This TCR beta chain originates from a study of a mutant IDH1 vaccine in newly diagnosed glioma. The wider study: Averaging approximately 40 years of age, treated patients were about 62% male and approximately 38% female.

A remark on this clone: Its target is not known.

This CDR3 has 12 amino acids. V was cut by 6 bases and J by 4 bases, with 10 bases left in between. Germline V CDR1 and CDR2: MNHNY, SVGAGI (reference sequence). Time point here: week 5, during vaccination. Doses consisted of 300 ug of mutant IDH1 20-mer peptide each, paired with topical imiquimod. Each tumor in the donors was a new WHO grade 3 or 4 astrocytoma, IDH1-mutant and ATRX-lost. TCRdb keeps only in-frame clones here, not all; method: immunoSEQ multiplex PCR. Among around 78,000 clones listed, roughly 90% were seen once. V is TRBV6-6 and J is TRBJ2-7; D unclear. This specimen was PBMCs, taken from a glioma patient whose treatment included an IDH1 peptide vaccine. The clonotype was recovered from a woman aged 50 to 60 with glioma. The CDR3 DNA reads TGTGCCAGCAGAAAAGAGGTTTACGAGCAGTACTTC. Protein sequence: CASRKEVYEQYF.